This T cell receptor (beta chain) originates from a study of metastatic and nonmetastatic thyroid tumors. Study-level information: Patients with malignant and benign thyroid disease provided blood and tumor or nodule tissue, whose repertoires were compared.

Patients had received no treatment of any kind before thyroid surgery. Under the authors' procedure: A papillary thyroid cancer distant-metastasis classifier was built from CDR3 differences across clinicopathological groups. TCRdb reprocessed the PCR reads using MiXCR. These V and J calls derive from TCRdb rather than the authors' analysis. The data show approximately 12,000 clones, about a quarter seen once. As regards this clone: Its antigen is not identified.

Broader study findings: Relative to benign nodules, malignant thyroid tumors were reportedly characterized by significantly elevated TCR beta diversity in blood and tumor.

Trimming shortened V by 0 bases and J by 7 bases, and 9 bases separated the two germline ends. The CDR3 is 13 residues long. Looked up from germline, CDR1 is WNHNN and CDR2 is SYGVQD (reference sequence). The V call is TRBV10-1, the J call TRBJ2-5; maybe TRBD2 (5 bases). The receptor was isolated from a female donor with papillary thyroid cancer or a benign thyroid nodule (not recorded which). Some clones in this sample may be carry-over from other donors' samples. Sample: adjacent normal tissue. The DNA for the CDR3 is TGCGCCAGCAGTGAGTCTTTGGCGGGGACCCAGTACTTC. Amino acid sequence: CASSESLAGTQYF.